This T cell receptor beta chain was retrieved from a study of T-cell memory formation after mild COVID-19. Study-level findings and limits: Contracting clones from day 15 to 85 had balanced CD4/CD8; later expanders favoured CD4+.

TCRalpha and TCRbeta libraries used 5'RACE with constant-segment primers and UMIs. TCRdb re-analysed the 5' RACE reads in MiXCR, keeping a single row per CDR3 protein. The sample has about 340,000 distinct CDR3 sequences, 15% to 20% seen once. This clonotype was seen ten or more times. Its antigen is not identified. The specimen was PBMCs or a T cell subset sorted from them (not recorded which). This clonotype was obtained from a man younger than 30 who had mild COVID-19 (a few samples of this study predate the infection). Cell type and time point are not known.

CDR3 nucleotide sequence: TGCAGCGTTGAAGATGCCAGGCTGATGGCCACAGATACGCAGTATTTT. Translation gives CSVEDARLMATDTQYF. The chain recombines TRBV29-1 with TRBJ2-3, with D unresolved. V lost 0 bases and J lost 2, with 15 bases in between. From germline, CDR1 is SQVTM and CDR2 ANQGSEA. The CDR3 covers 16 residues.